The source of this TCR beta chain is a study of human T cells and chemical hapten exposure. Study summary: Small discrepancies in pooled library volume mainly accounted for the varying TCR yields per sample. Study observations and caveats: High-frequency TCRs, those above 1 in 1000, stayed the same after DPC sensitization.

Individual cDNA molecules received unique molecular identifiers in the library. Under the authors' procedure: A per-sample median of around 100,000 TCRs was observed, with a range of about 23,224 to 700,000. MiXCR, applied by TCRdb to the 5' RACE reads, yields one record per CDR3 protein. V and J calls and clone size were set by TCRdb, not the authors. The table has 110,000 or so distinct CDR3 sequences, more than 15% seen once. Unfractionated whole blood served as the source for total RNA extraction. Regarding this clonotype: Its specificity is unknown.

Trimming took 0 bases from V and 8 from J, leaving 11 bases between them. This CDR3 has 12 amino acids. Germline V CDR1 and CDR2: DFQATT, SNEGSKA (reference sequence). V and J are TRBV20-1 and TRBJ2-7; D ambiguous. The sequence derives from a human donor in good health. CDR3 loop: CSARDRRVKQYF. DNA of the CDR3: TGCAGTGCTAGAGATAGACGGGTAAAGCAGTACTTC.